These T cell receptor beta chains were read from a single sample in a study of blood T cell repertoires in COVID-19. Libraries were prepared by immunoSEQ multiplex PCR; TCRdb keeps only in-frame clonotypes and omits some of them. The data show 95,000 to 120,000 clones, with less than 85% seen just once and 1.5% to 2% held by the top ten. The material sequenced was peripheral blood. The receptors shown here come from a woman aged 40-49 years with acute or convalescent COVID-19. Both conserved end residues are part of each CDR3. The order of the fields is J gene, D gene, V gene, clone size, CDR3 protein, CDR3 DNA. The D gene is left open where the match is weak. Some rows have no size entry. The others give once, few or many, or a class for an expanded clone.

TRBJ2-2	.	TRBV11-1	few	CASSRDRLNTGELFF	TGTGCCAGCAGCCGTGACAGACTGAACACCGGGGAGCTGTTTTTT
TRBJ2-3	TRBD1	TRBV6-5	few	CASRDRGHIADTQYF	TGTGCCAGCAGGGACAGGGGGCATATCGCAGATACGCAGTATTTT
TRBJ2-3	TRBD1	TRBV3-1/TRBV3-2	.	CASSLRDRGTDTQYF	TGTGCCAGCAGCCTACGGGACAGGGGCACAGATACGCAGTATTTT
TRBJ1-1	.	TRBV7-6	.	CASSLRNRTQNTEAFF	TGTGCCAGCAGCTTAAGGAATAGGACTCAGAACACTGAAGCTTTCTTT
TRBJ1-3	TRBD1	TRBV7-2	.	CASSLVAAGTGSGNTIYF	TGTGCCAGCAGCTTGGTAGCCGCCGGGACAGGCTCTGGAAACACCATATATTTT
TRBJ1-4	TRBD1	TRBV9	.	CASSDGTGRGEKLFF	TGTGCCAGCAGCGATGGGACAGGGAGGGGAGAAAAACTGTTTTTT
TRBJ2-7	.	TRBV4-1	.	CASSQPPQQFLPLRDEQYF	TGCGCCAGCAGCCAGCCTCCCCAACAGTTCCTTCCCCTTCGTGACGAGCAGTACTTC
TRBJ2-1	.	TRBV3-1/TRBV3-2	.	CASSQSSVQFF	TGTGCCAGCAGCCAATCTTCGGTGCAGTTCTTC
TRBJ2-2	TRBD1	TRBV11-2	.	CASIIGTVPGELFF	TGTGCCAGCATCATCGGGACAGTTCCCGGGGAGCTGTTTTTT
TRBJ2-7	.	TRBV3-1/TRBV3-2	.	CASSGMAGYEQYF	TGTGCCAGCAGCGGAATGGCAGGATACGAGCAGTACTTC
TRBJ1-1	TRBD1	TRBV18	.	CASSPDRGGGTEAFF	TGTGCCAGCTCACCCGACAGGGGCGGTGGAACTGAAGCTTTCTTT
TRBJ2-1	TRBD2	TRBV2	.	CASCPGALAGGLNEQFF	TGTGCCAGCTGCCCCGGTGCCCTAGCGGGGGGTCTCAATGAGCAGTTCTTC
TRBJ1-4	.	TRBV20-1	.	CSASGPHRRSNEKLFF	TGCAGTGCTAGTGGGCCCCACAGGCGCTCTAATGAAAAACTGTTTTTT
TRBJ1-4	TRBD1	TRBV7-2	.	CASSLPSGGYEKLFF	TGTGCCAGCAGCTTACCTTCAGGGGGGTATGAAAAACTGTTTTTT
TRBJ2-2	.	TRBV7-2	.	CASSYMNTGELFF	TGTGCCAGCAGCTATATGAACACCGGGGAGCTGTTTTTT
TRBJ2-1	.	TRBV5-4	.	CASSTWTGGGQNEQFF	TGTGCCAGCAGCACCTGGACAGGTGGGGGGCAAAATGAGCAGTTCTTC
TRBJ2-5	TRBD2	TRBV7-2	.	CASSLASGGPSVGETQYF	TGTGCCAGCAGCTTAGCTAGCGGGGGTCCCTCCGTAGGAGAGACCCAGTACTTC
TRBJ2-2	.	TRBV18	.	CASSPRIEGDTGELFF	TGTGCCAGCTCACCAAGGATCGAAGGGGATACCGGGGAGCTGTTTTTT
TRBJ1-5	.	TRBV12-3/TRBV12-4	.	CASSLAGYQPQHF	TGTGCCAGCAGTTTGGCGGGTTATCAGCCCCAGCATTTT
TRBJ1-1	TRBD1	TRBV5-4	.	CASSLGGTGSTEAFF	TGTGCCAGCAGCTTGGGTGGGACAGGGAGCACTGAAGCTTTCTTT
TRBJ1-1	.	TRBV7-8	few	CASSYVRGDTEAFF	TGTGCCAGCAGCTATGTCCGAGGTGACACTGAAGCTTTCTTT
TRBJ2-3	TRBD1	TRBV7-9	few	CASSLDRGHTDTQYF	TGTGCCAGCAGCTTAGACAGGGGGCACACAGATACGCAGTATTTT
TRBJ2-1	.	TRBV5-1	.	CASSLEPQGNEQFF	TGCGCCAGCAGCTTGGAGCCTCAGGGGAATGAGCAGTTCTTC
TRBJ2-1	TRBD2	TRBV2	few	CASSPKGALAGKQFF	TGTGCCAGCAGTCCCAAAGGAGCACTAGCGGGGAAGCAGTTCTTC
TRBJ1-2	.	TRBV5-1	.	CASSLAGDNYGYTF	TGCGCCAGCAGCTTGGCAGGGGATAACTATGGCTACACCTTC
TRBJ2-7	.	TRBV18	.	CASSPRSGGPFYEQYF	TGTGCCAGCTCACCAAGGAGCGGCGGTCCCTTTTACGAGCAGTACTTC
TRBJ2-5	TRBD2	TRBV24-1	many	CATSDWTSGNQETQYF	TGTGCCACCAGTGATTGGACTAGCGGCAACCAAGAGACCCAGTACTTC
TRBJ1-1	.	TRBV9	.	CASSFTGEGAGEAFF	TGTGCCAGCAGCTTTACTGGGGAGGGCGCAGGAGAAGCTTTCTTT
TRBJ2-6	.	TRBV4-3	.	CASRAGISSGANVLTF	TGCGCCAGCAGGGCGGGGATTAGCTCTGGGGCCAACGTCCTGACTTTC
TRBJ1-2	.	TRBV30	.	CAWGRQGPDGYTF	TGTGCCTGGGGGAGGCAGGGGCCTGATGGCTACACCTTC
TRBJ1-1	.	TRBV11-2	.	CASRRLLDTEAFF	TGTGCCAGCAGGCGTTTGCTGGACACTGAAGCTTTCTTT
TRBJ1-1	.	TRBV7-2	.	CASSLGYSRQLSEAFF	TGTGCCAGCAGCTTAGGTTATTCGCGACAGCTCTCTGAAGCTTTCTTT
TRBJ2-1	TRBD1	TRBV5-1	.	CASSQGEPNEQFF	TGCGCCAGCTCCCAGGGGGAGCCGAATGAGCAGTTCTTC
TRBJ2-5	.	TRBV19	.	CASTPGGTAETQYF	TGTGCCAGTACCCCGGGGGGCACGGCAGAGACCCAGTACTTC
TRBJ1-2	TRBD1	TRBV5-1	.	CASSLTAGQGAGGYTF	TGCGCCAGCAGCTTGACCGCGGGACAGGGGGCGGGTGGCTACACCTTC
TRBJ2-1	TRBD2	TRBV5-5	.	CASSGRDPGGRNEQFF	TGTGCCAGCAGCGGGCGGGATCCGGGGGGTAGAAATGAGCAGTTCTTC
TRBJ2-1	.	TRBV6-5	.	CASKYSSSYNEQFF	TGTGCCAGCAAGTACTCGAGCTCCTACAATGAGCAGTTCTTC
TRBJ2-3	.	TRBV10-3	.	CAISPNQGIGTDTQYF	TGTGCCATCAGCCCTAATCAGGGAATTGGTACAGATACGCAGTATTTT
TRBJ1-1	TRBD1	TRBV5-1	.	CASSLAGTGGGTEAFF	TGCGCCAGCAGCTTGGCCGGGACAGGGGGCGGCACTGAAGCTTTCTTT
TRBJ2-3	.	TRBV7-9	.	CASSSPLTDTQYF	TGTGCCAGCAGCTCTCCCCTCACAGATACGCAGTATTTT
TRBJ1-6	.	TRBV3-1/TRBV3-2	.	CASSQGGQGINSPLHF	TGTGCCAGCAGCCAGGGCGGGCAGGGGATTAATTCACCCCTCCACTTT
TRBJ2-1	TRBD1	TRBV10-3	.	CAISPGTGNEQFF	TGTGCCATCAGTCCCGGGACAGGGAATGAGCAGTTCTTC
TRBJ2-1	.	TRBV28	.	CASSPPARNEQFF	TGTGCCAGCAGCCCACCTGCTAGGAATGAGCAGTTCTTC
TRBJ2-3	.	TRBV20-1	.	CSARLLNTQYF	TGCAGTGCTAGACTTTTAAATACGCAGTATTTT
TRBJ1-2	TRBD1	TRBV28	.	CASSNVQGNYGYTF	TGTGCCAGCAGTAACGTACAGGGGAACTATGGCTACACCTTC
TRBJ1-2	TRBD1	TRBV9	.	CASSSDRGNYYGYTF	TGTGCCAGCAGCTCCGACAGGGGGAACTACTATGGCTACACCTTC
TRBJ2-3	TRBD1	TRBV6-5	.	CASSQQGTTDTQYF	TGTGCCAGCAGTCAACAGGGGACCACAGATACGCAGTATTTT
TRBJ2-5	.	TRBV7-2	.	CASSRSTGKETQYF	TGTGCCAGCAGTCGTTCAACAGGAAAAGAGACCCAGTACTTC
TRBJ2-6	.	TRBV4-2	.	CASSQDGGVGANVLTF	TGTGCCAGCAGCCAAGATGGAGGGGTTGGGGCCAACGTCCTGACTTTC
TRBJ1-1	TRBD1	TRBV10-1	once	CASRAGQGNTEAFF	TGCGCCAGCAGAGCCGGACAGGGCAACACTGAAGCTTTCTTT
TRBJ1-1	TRBD1	TRBV10-3	.	CATRQGMNTEAFF	TGTGCCACCCGACAGGGCATGAACACTGAAGCTTTCTTT
TRBJ1-1	.	TRBV3-1/TRBV3-2	.	CASSQDLNTEAFF	TGTGCCAGCAGCCAAGATTTAAACACTGAAGCTTTCTTT
TRBJ2-7	TRBD1	TRBV27	.	CASSGQGPTSEQYF	TGTGCCAGCAGTGGACAGGGTCCGACCTCCGAGCAGTACTTC